This note documents a single TCR beta chain sequence. The target antigen is unknown. This CDR3 spans 12 amino acids. The V end was cut by 9 bases, the J end by 3 bases, with 12 bases between. CDR1 and CDR2 (germline): SGHRS, YFSETQ. This sample is drawn from a study of OX40 agonist ivuxolimab in advanced cancers. Data came from immunoSEQ multiplex PCR; TCRdb stores just in-frame clones and leaves some out. The repertoire holds about 64,000 clones, with 84% as singletons. Findings and caveats of the study: More expanded clones were seen, on average, in CD8+ T cells than in CD4+.

Sequenced here: CD4+ or CD8+ T cells sorted from blood, sampled in a trial of the OX40 agonist ivuxolimab. The J gene is TRBJ2-5, the V gene TRBV5-1; possibly TRBD1 for D (6 bases). This sequence originates from an adult with an advanced solid tumor such as melanoma, head and neck, liver or kidney cancer. Written as DNA, the CDR3 is TGCGCCACCGCGGACAGTGAAGAGACCCAGTACTTC. Encoded protein: CATADSEETQYF.